This TCR beta chain was obtained from a study of shared clonotypes between healthy human individuals (TCRdb year 2020). About the investigation overall: A couple of women and a few men aged 18 to 49 years were included in the cohort. Blood TCR repertoires of five healthy adults were deeply sequenced to estimate repertoire size and the extent of clonotype sharing between individuals. Leukapheresis yielded between about 0.9 and 9.5 billion PBMCs per donor. To increase sequencing depth and limit assay-specific biases, TCR repertoire library preparation and sequencing were carried out by different laboratories using diverse techniques. For each donor, CD4 naive and CD4 memory were each given three plates, CD8 naive was given two plates, and CD8 memory was given one plate. The paper as a whole reports these results and caveats: Estimated clonotype richness was generally larger for naive than for memory subsets. Compared with non-shared clonotypes, the clonotypes found in all four sorted-subset donors had higher generation probabilities. When several donors were compared, the shared fraction of clonotypes was roughly 4.8% for naive CD4, approximately 3.3% for naive CD8, about 2.5% for memory CD4, and 0.3% to 0.5% for memory CD8. The small number of donors limited the genetic and exposure-history diversity represented. Pairwise subsampling indicated that sequencing depth was expected to affect the degree of clonotype sharing among donors. Even with the large sequencing depth, rarefaction of the sorted-subset datasets indicated that sequencing was incomplete. Only blood was sampled, and tissue TCR repertoires likely differ from those in blood.

As to this clone: Its antigen remains undetermined. Base qualities are not provided; no much larger clone lies one nucleotide away.

Taken from the germline V gene (reference sequence), the CDR1 and CDR2 loops are SGHNT and YYREEE. Here V drops 4 bases and J drops 0 bases, and the junction holds 2 bases not matched to any gene. CDR3 length: 15 amino acids, cysteine to phenylalanine. Only the CDR3 part of the read is kept: 45 bases, read in frame from the first base. CD8 naive samples were CD45RO-negative cells positively selected for CCR7, giving a CD45RA+CCR7+ population that excluded TemRA cells. The donors were healthy, HIV-negative adults who had no recently reported acute infections or vaccinations. All donors were Caucasian adults living in Nashville, Tennessee, USA. Blood was obtained by leukapheresis, after which PBMCs were separated by Ficoll-Histopaque density gradient centrifugation and cryopreserved in liquid nitrogen vapor phase. Analytical flow cytometry was used to check the purity and quantity of each magnetically sorted T cell population. Genomic DNA was isolated from every sorted fraction and measured by UV absorbance on a Nanodrop 2000c.

Using the deep immunoSEQ assay, multiplex PCR amplified TCR CDR3 regions from genomic DNA. Extracted genomic DNA from each cell subset was distributed evenly across all wells of several immunoSEQ 96-well plates, and each plate was treated as a replicate. For sorted subsets, about 200 ng genomic DNA, equal to tens of thousands of T cell genomes, was loaded into each replicate PCR. Purified libraries were measured with a Qubit 3.0 fluorometer, size-checked on a Bioanalyzer 2100, and measured again with the KAPA Library Quantification kit. A separate single-read 150-cycle Illumina NextSeq 550 flow cell was used to sequence each immunoSEQ 96-well plate. The authors processed their data as follows. Because the immunoSEQ output held only junctional sequences and lacked quality scores, the filtering could not match the filtering applied to full-length reads. To assign V/J genes and CDR3, sequences were annotated against IMGT germline references using PyIR, a Python wrapper for IgBLAST v1.9. Reads were removed for weak V/J assignments (E-value above 1e-6), missing CDR3, stop codons, out-of-frame junctions, or ambiguous translated residues. V3J clonotypes were defined as sequences sharing an identical inferred V gene, J gene, and CDR3 amino acid sequence. Percentage overlap between repertoires was computed as shared unique clonotypes divided by the size of the smaller repertoire. Three approaches were used to assess repertoire richness: RTK rarefaction, the Chao1 estimator, and Recon v2.1 estimates of unobserved clonotypes. Generation probabilities for all TCRbeta clonotypes obtained by the gDNA method from several donors were computed using OLGA. TCRdb's version of the immuneACCESS table is confined to in-frame rearrangements and falls short of the full clone set. An unresolved V gene accounts for under half of the shortfall where checked; the remainder is of unknown origin. Clone size and the V and J calls come from that table; the DNA yielded D and trimming. The sample has more than 2 million clones on record, 85% to 95% of them singletons. Of the sample, roughly 1% is held by the ten largest clones.

Sequencing was carried out using naive CD8+ T cells sorted from blood. The sample's cell subset or site, from its label and the paper: CD45RA+CCR7+. The chain is assembled from TRBV5-4 and TRBJ1-5; TRBD1 aligns with 9 central bases. The TCR originated in a man aged 18 to 35 in good health. The CDR3 corresponds to CASSVQGASNQPQHF. The DNA reads as follows: TGTGCCAGCAGCGTACAGGGGGCTAGCAATCAGCCCCAGCATTTT. When the CDR3 is completed using the reference TRBV5-4 and TRBJ1-5 genes on either side, the full variable domain is ETGVTQSPTHLIKTRGQQVTLRCSSQSGHNTVSWYQQALGQGPQFIFQYYREEENGRGNFPPRFSGLQFPNYSSELNVNALELDDSALYLCASSVQGASNQPQHFGDGTRLSIL.